This passage covers 23 T cell receptor beta chains from one sample sequenced in a study of cytomegalovirus exposure and HLA in healthy donors. The study ran its PCR with 60 Vbeta and 13 Jbeta primers. This table comes from immunoSEQ multiplex PCR, and its TCRdb copy is limited to in-frame clones, with some not included. There are 100,000 to 150,000 clones in the sample; 8.5% to 10% occur only once, and less than 7% lies in the top ten. Input material: PBMCs. These receptors all stem from a man between 40 and 49 years old in good health and CMV-seronegative.

The V call is TRBV7-2, the J call TRBJ2-1, with 9 bases that match TRBD2. The V and J ends lost 5 bases and 4 bases, in that order; junction bases with no gene match: 6. Germline CDR1 is SGHTA and CDR2 is FQGNSA. This CDR3 region has 15 residues. CDR3 in DNA: TGTGCCAGCAGCCAGACTAGCGGACCGTACAATGAGCAGTTCTTC. Its translation: CASSQTSGPYNEQFF.

This clone has a handful of counts. J is TRBJ1-3 and V is TRBV6-5; D is unresolved. The CDR3 is 14 amino acids. V was clipped by 5 bases and J by 0 bases, with 8 bases between them. CDR1 and CDR2 from the germline V gene are MNHEY and SVGAGI. This chain's CDR3 is CASSTQFSGNTIYF. For the CDR3, the DNA is TGTGCCAGCAGTACCCAGTTCTCTGGAAACACCATATATTTT.

This sequence joins TRBV4-1 and TRBJ1-6; D call uncertain. Trimming cost V 3 bases and J 6 bases, with 9 bases left between them. The CDR3 extends over 14 amino acids. CDR1 MGHRA and CDR2 YSYEKL come from the germline V gene. CDR3 bases: TGCGCCAGCAGCCATGGCATGCTTAATTCACCCCTCCACTTT. Translated, it gives CASSHGMLNSPLHF.

Here the CDR3 reads CASSLAPLAGFYEQYF. The CDR3 nucleotides read TGCGCCAGCAGCTTGGCCCCACTAGCGGGGTTCTACGAGCAGTACTTC. The V and J genes are TRBV5-1 and TRBJ2-7, with 10 bases matching TRBD2. The CDR3 sequence is 16 residues long. The germline V gene encodes CDR1 SGHRS and CDR2 YFSETQ. Unmatched junction bases numbered 6, after V lost 0 bases and J lost 3 bases.

In its sample, this clone was seen a few times. The CDR3 protein is CASSQEGGATINEQFF. CDR3 sequence (DNA): TGTGCCAGCAGCCAAGAGGGGGGGGCGACCATCAATGAGCAGTTCTTC. V is TRBV4-2 and J is TRBJ2-1, with D perhaps matching TRBD2 (7 bases). Germline CDR1 and CDR2: LGHNA and YNFKEQ. This CDR3 contains 16 residues. V lost 0 bases and J lost 6, with 15 bases in between.

The chain joins TRBV7-3 to TRBJ2-2; TRBD1 agrees at 7 bases. The germline CDR1 and CDR2 sequences are SGHTA and FQGTGA. CDR3 length: 16 amino acids. After removal of 4 bases from V and 0 bases from J, the junction contained 5 bases not matched to a gene. This chain's CDR3 is CASSSTGATNTGELFF. The CDR3, as DNA: TGTGCCAGCAGCTCCACAGGGGCTACGAACACCGGGGAGCTGTTTTTT.

Only a few counts were recorded for this clone. This chain connects TRBV4-3 to TRBJ2-5; 10 nucleotides agree with TRBD2. The CDR3 extends over 16 amino acids. The germline V gene has CDR1 LGHNA and CDR2 YSLEER. The ends lost 0 bases at V and 5 bases at J; junction bases unmatched: 6. Here the CDR3 DNA reads TGCGCCAGCAGCCAAGATCATGCTAGCGGGGGTGAGACCCAGTACTTC. Translated: CASSQDHASGGETQYF.

This chain joins TRBV10-1 and TRBJ2-5, with 14 bases aligning to TRBD2. The J call may be wrong; the DNA end is better matched by TRBJ2-7. Germline CDR1 WNHNN, CDR2 SYGVQD (reference sequence). The CDR3 consists of 15 residues. The CDR3 nucleotides read TGCGCCAGCAGTGTGGGACTAGCGGGGGACTACGAGCAGTACTTC. It encodes CASSVGLAGDYEQYF.

J is TRBJ2-1 and V is TRBV19; weak D call: TRBD1 (6 bases). This CDR3 has 14 residues. CDR1 is LNHDA, CDR2 SQIVND, per germline (reference sequence). V was trimmed by 9 bases and J by 0 bases, leaving 12 bases between them. The CDR3 DNA sequence: TGTGCCAGCCAGGGGATTAGCTCCTACAATGAGCAGTTCTTC. It is translated as CASQGISSYNEQFF. Combining the CDR3 with reference TRBV19 and TRBJ2-1 gives the whole variable domain DGGITQSPKYLFRKEGQNVTLSCEQNLNHDAMYWYRQDPGQGLRLIYYSQIVNDFQKGDIAEGYSVSREKKESFPLTVTSAQKNPTAFYLCASQGISSYNEQFFGPGTRLTVL.

The rearrangement uses TRBV4-1 and TRBJ1-3; no clear D. The length of the CDR3 is 13 residues. V was pared by 0 bases and J by 9 bases, with 9 bases between. Looked up from germline, CDR1 is MGHRA and CDR2 is YSYEKL. In DNA form, the CDR3 reads TGCGCCAGCAGCCAAGATAAAGTAGCCACCATATATTTT. Its protein product is CASSQDKVATIYF.

This clone was detected a few times. The V call is TRBV6-1, the J call TRBJ1-1; the D is unclear. The V end was cut by 5 bases, the J end by 1 base, with 8 bases between. The CDR3 loop spans 13 amino acids. The germline V gene has CDR1 MNHNS and CDR2 SASEGT. The CDR3 sequence: CASSFTRNTEAFF. For the CDR3, the DNA is TGTGCCAGCAGTTTTACACGGAACACTGAAGCTTTCTTT.

The chain couples TRBV7-2 to TRBJ2-1; 11 bases fit TRBD2. Looked up from germline, CDR1 is SGHTA and CDR2 is FQGNSA. CDR3 length: 17 amino acids. V lost 5 bases and J lost 3; bases outside the gene matches: 9. In DNA form, the CDR3 reads TGTGCCAGCAGCCGGCGACTAGCGGGGCAAGTCTACAATGAGCAGTTCTTC. This gives the protein CASSRRLAGQVYNEQFF.

This clone was observed a handful of times. The CDR3 sequence: CASTSQGDHEQYF. DNA of the CDR3: TGTGCCAGTACCTCACAGGGAGACCACGAGCAGTACTTC. This chain uses TRBV13 with TRBJ2-7; a possible D gene is TRBD1 (6 bases). The CDR3 covers 13 residues. Germline CDR1 reads PRHDT; CDR2 reads FYEKMQ (reference sequence). Trimming removed 9 bases at V and 5 bases at J, with 17 bases between. Using reference TRBV13 and TRBJ2-7 for the parts outside the CDR3, the full variable domain is AAGVIQSPRHLIKEKRETATLKCYPIPRHDTVYWYQQGPGQDPQFLISFYEKMQSDKGSIPDRFSAQQFSDYHSELNMSSLELGDSALYFCASTSQGDHEQYFGPGTRLTVT.

The V gene is TRBV4-1, the J gene TRBJ2-3, with TRBD2 matching over 11 bases. The CDR3 is 19 amino acids. In germline, CDR1 is MGHRA, CDR2 YSYEKL. The V segment lost 2 bases and the J segment 6 bases; nucleotides outside the gene matches: 16. Written as DNA, the CDR3 is TGCGCCAGCAGCCAACCCTGGGTGACTAGCGGGGTTTACACCGATACGCAGTATTTT. This sequence encodes CASSQPWVTSGVYTDTQYF.

This clone was seen more than once but under ten times. V and J are TRBV4-2 and TRBJ2-5, with 9 bases fitting TRBD1. The CDR3 totals 15 residues. Looked up from germline, CDR1 is LGHNA and CDR2 is YNFKEQ. With 4 bases clipped from V and 2 bases from J, the junction kept 5 bases outside the gene matches. This CDR3 is CASSPPGTGQETQYF. The CDR3 DNA follows: TGTGCCAGCAGCCCCCCCGGGACAGGGCAAGAGACCCAGTACTTC.

V and J are TRBV28 and TRBJ2-7, with 7 bases matching TRBD1. CDR1 and CDR2 (germline): MDHEN, SYDVKM. V shed 1 base and J 4 bases; nucleotides not matched to a gene: 7. The CDR3 is 15 amino acids. The CDR3 DNA is TGTGCCAGCAGTTTATTAGGTACAGGGGATTACGAGCAGTACTTC. This encodes CASSLLGTGDYEQYF.

J is TRBJ1-6 and V is TRBV4-3; D is ambiguous. This CDR3 has 19 residues. V lost 0 bases to trimming and J lost 2 bases, with 17 bases between them. Per germline, CDR1 LGHNA and CDR2 YSLEER. The chain's CDR3 is CASSQDQSAGRPYNSPLHF. The CDR3 DNA is TGCGCCAGCAGCCAAGATCAGTCCGCCGGGAGACCCTATAATTCACCCCTCCACTTT.

A few counts support this clone. This chain connects TRBV9 to TRBJ2-2, with D tentatively TRBD1 (6 bases). The CDR3 sequence is 12 residues long. The V end lost 3 bases, the J end lost 7 bases, and 7 bases lay between the germline ends. Per germline, CDR1 SGDLS and CDR2 YYNGEE. The chain's CDR3 is CASSAQGGELFF. Here the CDR3 DNA reads TGTGCCAGCAGCGCACAGGGCGGGGAGCTGTTTTTT.

There are a few counts of this clone. This chain connects TRBV18 to TRBJ2-3, with 10 positions matching TRBD1. From germline, CDR1 is KGHSH and CDR2 LQKENI. The CDR3 is made up of 14 amino acids. Trimming cost V 6 bases and J 5 bases; bases outside gene matches: 5. For the CDR3, the DNA is TGTGCCAGCTCCCTAGGACAGGGGGGAGATACGCAGTATTTT. Protein product: CASSLGQGGDTQYF.

The rearrangement links TRBV7-2 to TRBJ2-2, with TRBD2 as a possible D gene (6 bases). The germline gives CDR1 SGHTA, CDR2 FQGNSA. V was pared by 10 bases and J by 1 base, with 16 bases between. CDR3 length: 15 amino acids. The CDR3 DNA reads TGTGCCATCGACACCGGGACTGGGAACACCGGGGAGCTGTTTTTT. Its protein product is CAIDTGTGNTGELFF.

The gene calls are TRBV5-1 and TRBJ2-5, with D perhaps TRBD2 (5 bases). The germline V gene has CDR1 SGHRS and CDR2 YFSETQ. V lost 2 bases and J 5 bases, leaving 13 bases between the germline ends. The CDR3 is made up of 14 amino acids. CDR3 region: CASSFNGERETQYF. Written as DNA, the CDR3 is TGCGCCAGCAGCTTCAATGGGGAGAGGGAGACCCAGTACTTC.

The table lists this clone with a few counts. This specimen includes other DNA sequences encoding the same CDR3. The chain couples TRBV2 to TRBJ1-1; TRBD1 matches 9 bases. The germline V gene encodes CDR1 SNHLY and CDR2 FYNNEI. This CDR3 spans 15 amino acids. V shed 6 bases and J 5 bases; nucleotides not matched to a gene: 10. The CDR3 protein is CASSEGQGVWTEAFF. The CDR3 DNA reads TGTGCCAGCAGCGAGGGACAGGGCGTTTGGACTGAAGCTTTCTTT.

The rearrangement joins TRBV6-5 to TRBJ1-2; TRBD1 matches 9 bases. The CDR3 consists of 15 residues. Germline-derived CDR1 and CDR2 are MNHEY and SVGAGI. V lost 6 bases, J lost 4 bases, and 9 bases stayed unmatched. The CDR3 protein is CASSYGTGRGYGYTF. The CDR3, as DNA: TGTGCCAGCAGCTACGGGACAGGGAGGGGCTATGGCTACACCTTC.